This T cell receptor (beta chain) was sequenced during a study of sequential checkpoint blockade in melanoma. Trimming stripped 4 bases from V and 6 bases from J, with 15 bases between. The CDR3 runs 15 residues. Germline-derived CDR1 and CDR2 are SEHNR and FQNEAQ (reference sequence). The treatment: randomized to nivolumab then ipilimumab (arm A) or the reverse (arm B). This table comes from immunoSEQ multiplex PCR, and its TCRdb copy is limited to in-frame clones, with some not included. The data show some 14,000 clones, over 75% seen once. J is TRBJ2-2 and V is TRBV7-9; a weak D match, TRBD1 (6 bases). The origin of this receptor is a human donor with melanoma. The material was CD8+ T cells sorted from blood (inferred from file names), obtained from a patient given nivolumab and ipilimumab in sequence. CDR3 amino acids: CASSSNNREAGELFF. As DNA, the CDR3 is TGTGCCAGCAGCTCCAATAACAGGGAAGCCGGGGAGCTGTTTTTT.